This T cell receptor beta chain was obtained from a study of regulatory T cells in long-lasting Graves disease (dated by TCRdb to about 2021). Concerning the study at large: This study used TCR sequencing and RNA sequencing of peripheral blood to compare persistent Graves' disease patients against newly diagnosed Graves' disease patients. The study took place in China and was registered as a clinical trial. A total of roughly 35 samples underwent TCR sequencing: some 13 from persistent and about 20 from newly diagnosed Graves' disease patients.

TCRdb reworked the public reads: Q25 trimming with fastp, MiXCR clone assembly, productive beta chains retained. A single entry per CDR3 protein holds the most common genes and DNA from its merged rows. This sample lists roughly 840 distinct CDR3 sequences; about three quarters were detected once. The leading ten clones occupy roughly an eighth of the sample. V drops 1 base and J drops 11 bases, leaving 13 bases in between. Its CDR3 holds 13 amino acids, cysteine through phenylalanine. CDR3 DNA is the only sequence kept; it has 39 bases, read in frame from the first base. As encoded in the germline V gene, CDR1 is SGHTA while CDR2 is FQGNSA. For both TCR sequencing and RNA sequencing, RNA was extracted from PBMCs in TRIzol. Graves' disease was diagnosed according to American Thyroid Association guidelines. Patients were recruited from an endocrinology department in Xi'an, China. Each patient gave 7 to 9.5 milliliters of peripheral blood, collected in an EDTA anticoagulant tube. PBMCs were isolated by Ficoll Paque Plus density gradient separation without further T cell sorting. An Agilent 2100 Bioanalyzer and agarose gel were used to check RNA quality, while a NanoDrop 2000 measured RNA concentration.

Overall study outcomes, separate from this receptor: The small sample size was acknowledged by the authors as a limitation that may reduce accuracy. TRBV28, TRBJ1-2 and TRBJ2-5 were preferentially used in persistent disease, while TRBV20-1 and TRBJ2-1 were favored in newly diagnosed disease. Lower TCR Shannon entropy and fewer highly expanded clones were observed in persistent Graves' disease patients than in newly diagnosed patients, which suggested clonal expansion. The study examined only peripheral blood because the primary lesion, thyroid tissue, could not be accessed. Patients with persistent disease shared more public clonotypes (around 2,500) than newly diagnosed patients did (966).

On this clonotype: It has no known antigen specificity. The record has no base qualities; no much larger clone is one base away.

The specimen comprised peripheral blood mononuclear cells (PBMCs), sampled with antithyroid drug treatment, in newly diagnosed or persistent Graves disease (not recorded which). This sequence was found in a female donor with Graves disease. Donor details come from another sample of the same person, matched by shared clones. The chain was built from TRBV7-2 and TRBJ2-3, with no confident D gene call. The CDR3 reads CASSLGRGTVQYF. DNA sequence: TGTGCCAGCAGCTTAGGTCGAGGCACGGTGCAGTATTTT.